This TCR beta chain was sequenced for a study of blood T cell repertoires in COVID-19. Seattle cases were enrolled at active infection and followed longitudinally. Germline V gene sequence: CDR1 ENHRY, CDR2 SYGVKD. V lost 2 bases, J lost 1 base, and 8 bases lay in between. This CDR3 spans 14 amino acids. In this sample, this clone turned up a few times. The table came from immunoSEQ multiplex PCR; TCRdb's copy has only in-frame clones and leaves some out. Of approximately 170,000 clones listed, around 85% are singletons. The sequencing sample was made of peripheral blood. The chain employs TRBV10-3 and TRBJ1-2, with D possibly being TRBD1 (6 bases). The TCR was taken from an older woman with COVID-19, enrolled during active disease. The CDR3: CAISETGFNYGYTF. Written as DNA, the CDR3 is TGTGCCATCAGTGAGACAGGGTTTAACTATGGCTACACCTTC.